Presented here are 15 T cell receptor beta chains from one specimen sequenced in a study of blood T cell repertoires in COVID-19. The table came from immunoSEQ multiplex PCR; TCRdb's copy has only in-frame clones and leaves some out. The data hold hundreds of thousands of clones, with 89% observed a single time. What was sequenced was PBMCs or T cells enriched from blood (not recorded which). Receptors originate from a woman between 40 and 50 years old who had recovered from COVID-19.

This clone was counted only a few times. The V and J genes are TRBV7-3 and TRBJ2-2; TRBD2 agrees at 8 bases. The CDR3 covers 16 residues. The J segment lost 5 bases and the V segment lost 5 bases, leaving 10 bases of the junction unmatched. Germline V CDR1 and CDR2: SGHTA, FQGTGA. The CDR3 DNA is TGTGCCAGCAGCCCGGGCAGCGGGAGAGGAACCGGGGAGCTGTTTTTT. Translating it yields CASSPGSGRGTGELFF.

The chain uses TRBV19 and TRBJ1-4; no firm D call. The CDR3 runs to 14 residues. Germline V gene lookup returns CDR1 LNHDA and CDR2 SQIVND (reference sequence). Trimming removed 6 bases from V and 2 bases from J, with 10 bases in between. The CDR3, as DNA: TGTGCCAGTAGGAAGAGATCGACTAATGAAAAACTGTTTTTT. This encodes CASRKRSTNEKLFF.

This clone was found once. This chain uses TRBV19 with TRBJ2-7, with 10 bases lining up with TRBD2. The germline V gene has CDR1 LNHDA and CDR2 SQIVND (reference sequence). V lost 4 bases and J lost 3; bases outside the gene matches: 6. The CDR3 runs 15 residues. The CDR3 loop reads CASSTSGLAFYEQYF. CDR3 in DNA: TGTGCCAGTAGTACCTCGGGACTAGCGTTCTACGAGCAGTACTTC.

J is TRBJ1-2 and V is TRBV27; D ambiguous. V was clipped by 5 bases and J by 7 bases, with 8 bases between them. CDR3 length: 11 residues. The germline CDR1 and CDR2 sequences are MNHEY and SMNVEV (reference sequence). CDR3 bases: TGTGCCAGCAGTGAGGGAGTTGGCTACACCTTC. Translation: CASSEGVGYTF.

In this sample, this clone turned up once. V and J are TRBV7-2 and TRBJ1-2, with 7 nucleotides matching TRBD1. The CDR3 runs 14 residues. Germline loops: CDR1 SGHTA, CDR2 FQGNSA. V trimming: 5 bases; J trimming: 9 bases; junction bases outside the gene matches: 12. The CDR3 DNA is TGTGCCAGCAGCACGGGACAGCCTACTCAGAGCTACACCTTC. Protein sequence: CASSTGQPTQSYTF.

The V gene is TRBV7-2, the J gene TRBJ2-5; D uncertain. Trimming shortened V by 2 bases and J by 5 bases, and 9 bases separated the two germline ends. Germline CDR1 and CDR2: SGHTA and FQGNSA. The CDR3 is 13 amino acids. The DNA for the CDR3 is TGTGCCAGCAGCTTACAGGTTCAGGAGACCCAGTACTTC. Amino acids: CASSLQVQETQYF.

This clone has a single count. The chain is built from TRBV3-1 (or the pseudogene TRBV3-2) and TRBJ2-1; 12 nucleotides agree with TRBD2. Germline V gives CDR1 LGHDT, CDR2 YNNKEL (reference sequence). With V trimmed by 5 bases and J by 9 bases, 8 bases remained unmatched. The CDR3 has 15 residues. The DNA for the CDR3 is TGTGCCAGCAGCTATGGGCTAGCGGGGGGGCTTGAGCAGTTCTTC. Translating it yields CASSYGLAGGLEQFF.

The rearrangement uses TRBV19 and TRBJ1-5; the D gene is possibly TRBD1 (5 bases). In germline, CDR1 is LNHDA, CDR2 SQIVND (reference sequence). The CDR3 totals 15 residues. With 2 bases removed from V and 1 base from J, the gap between germline ends came to 9 bases. CDR3 DNA sequence: TGTGCCAGTAGTATATTGACAGAGAGCAATCAGCCCCAGCATTTT. Protein product: CASSILTESNQPQHF.

The chain links TRBV7-2 to TRBJ2-1, with 9 bases matching TRBD2. The CDR3 has 13 amino acids. Trimming took 1 base from V and 8 from J; bases not matched to a gene: 0. From germline, CDR1 is SGHTA and CDR2 FQGNSA. CDR3 sequence reads: CASSLVAGDEQFF. DNA of the CDR3: TGTGCCAGCAGCTTAGTAGCGGGGGATGAGCAGTTCTTC.

The chain has TRBV7-2 and TRBJ1-2, with 8 bases lining up with TRBD1. The CDR3 has 15 amino acids. Losses at the gene ends were 4 bases for V and 5 bases for J; bases not matched to a gene: 9. Germline CDR1 is SGHTA and CDR2 is FQGNSA. CDR3 in amino acids: CASSSTGDILYGYTF. In nucleotides, the CDR3 is TGTGCCAGCAGCTCGACAGGGGATATTCTTTATGGCTACACCTTC.

V is TRBV7-9 and J is TRBJ2-2; TRBD1 matches 7 bases. The germline gives CDR1 SEHNR, CDR2 FQNEAQ (reference sequence). With 6 bases clipped from V and 3 bases from J, the junction kept 4 bases outside the gene matches. The CDR3 runs 14 residues. CDR3 nucleotides: TGTGCCAGCAGTATAGGGACAGACACCGGGGAGCTGTTTTTT. Amino acids: CASSIGTDTGELFF.

The V gene is TRBV24-1, the J gene TRBJ1-2; D call uncertain. Germline CDR1 KGHDR, CDR2 SFDVKD. The CDR3 runs 12 residues. V was pared by 9 bases and J by 3 bases, with 10 bases between. CDR3 nucleotide sequence: TGTGCCACCGGGGAGGAGGACTATGGCTACACCTTC. It specifies CATGEEDYGYTF.

V and J are TRBV6-5 and TRBJ1-3; D is undetermined. V was clipped by 7 bases and J by 2 bases, with 12 bases between them. Germline V gene lookup returns CDR1 MNHEY and CDR2 SVGAGI. This CDR3 spans 14 amino acids. CDR3 DNA sequence: TGTGCCAGCACTCTGACTCTTGCTGGAAACACCATATATTTT. This codes for CASTLTLAGNTIYF.

The chain uses TRBV2 and TRBJ1-6; possibly TRBD1 for D (5 bases). Trimming stripped 4 bases from V and 11 bases from J, with 9 bases between. The CDR3 runs to 12 residues. CDR1 is SNHLY and CDR2 is FYNNEI in the germline V gene. CDR3 residues: CASSGGTAPLHF. The CDR3 DNA follows: TGTGCCAGCAGTGGGGGCACGGCACCCCTCCACTTT.

The sample holds one count of this clone. V and J are TRBV19 and TRBJ1-1; 7 bases are shared with TRBD1. The CDR3 loop spans 14 amino acids. Trimming took 6 bases from V and 8 from J; bases not matched to a gene: 12. CDR1 and CDR2 from the germline V gene are LNHDA and SQIVND (reference sequence). CDR3 region: CASSPSGTAKEAFF. CDR3 coding DNA: TGTGCCAGTAGCCCATCCGGGACAGCAAAAGAAGCTTTCTTT.